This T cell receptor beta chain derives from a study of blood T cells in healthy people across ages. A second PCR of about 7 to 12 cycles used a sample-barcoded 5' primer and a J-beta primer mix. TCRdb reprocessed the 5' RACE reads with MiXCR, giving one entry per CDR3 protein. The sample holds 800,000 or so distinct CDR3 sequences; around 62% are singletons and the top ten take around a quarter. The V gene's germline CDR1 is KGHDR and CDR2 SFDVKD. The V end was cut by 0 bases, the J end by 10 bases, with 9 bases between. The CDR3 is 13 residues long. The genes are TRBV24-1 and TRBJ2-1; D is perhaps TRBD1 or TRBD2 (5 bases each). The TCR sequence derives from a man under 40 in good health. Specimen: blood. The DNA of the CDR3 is TGTGCCACCAGTGATTTGTATGAGGGGGAGCAGTTCTTC. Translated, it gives CATSDLYEGEQFF.